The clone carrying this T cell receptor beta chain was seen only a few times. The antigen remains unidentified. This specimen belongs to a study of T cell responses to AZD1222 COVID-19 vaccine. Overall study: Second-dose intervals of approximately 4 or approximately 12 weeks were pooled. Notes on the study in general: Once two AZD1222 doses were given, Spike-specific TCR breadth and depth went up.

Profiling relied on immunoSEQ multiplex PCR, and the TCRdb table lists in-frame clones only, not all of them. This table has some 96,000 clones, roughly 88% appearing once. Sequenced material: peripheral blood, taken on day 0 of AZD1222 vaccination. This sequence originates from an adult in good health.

The CDR3 here is CASIQSDRDHGYTF. CDR3 DNA sequence: TGTGCCAGCATCCAATCCGACCGGGACCATGGCTACACCTTC. The V and J genes are TRBV6-6 and TRBJ1-2, with D possibly being TRBD1 (5 bases). The V gene's germline CDR1 is MNHNY and CDR2 SVGAGI (reference sequence). The CDR3 extends over 14 amino acids. Trimming removed 7 bases at V and 6 bases at J, with 18 bases between.